This is a list of T cell receptor beta chains from one sample in a study of blood T cell repertoires in COVID-19. The table came from immunoSEQ multiplex PCR; TCRdb's copy has only in-frame clones and leaves some out. Among fewer than 400,000 clones, 92% were seen once, and the ten largest hold approximately 18%. The sequencing sample was made of PBMCs or T cells enriched from blood (not recorded which). These receptors were collected from a woman in her thirties who had recovered from COVID-19. CDR3s include the opening cysteine and the closing phenylalanine or tryptophan. A D gene is named only where the DNA matches it firmly. Clone size is given for some rows only: seen once, a few or many times, or a class if the clone is expanded.

v_call: TRBV5-6; clone_size: NA; j_call: TRBJ1-2; d_call: NA; cdr3_nt: TGTGCCAGCAGCCCCCGGGGAGGGTATGGCTACACCTTC; cdr3_aa: CASSPRGGYGYTF
v_call: TRBV7-9; clone_size: NA; j_call: TRBJ2-2; d_call: NA; cdr3_nt: TGTGCCAGCAGCCGCACCGACGGCAGGGTTGCCTCCGGGGAGCTGTTTTTT; cdr3_aa: CASSRTDGRVASGELFF
v_call: TRBV29-1; clone_size: NA; j_call: TRBJ2-7; d_call: NA; cdr3_nt: TGCAGCGTTGCAAAACTATTGGGGGGAAGCCACGAGCAGTACTTC; cdr3_aa: CSVAKLLGGSHEQYF
v_call: TRBV7-9; clone_size: few; j_call: TRBJ2-2; d_call: TRBD2; cdr3_nt: TGTGCCAGCACCAAGGGCACGACTAGCGGTTCCGGGGAGCTGTTTTTT; cdr3_aa: CASTKGTTSGSGELFF
v_call: TRBV20-1; clone_size: once; j_call: TRBJ1-1; d_call: NA; cdr3_nt: TGCAGTGCTAGTCCTCAGCGAAGTCCGGGGACTGAAGCTTTCTTT; cdr3_aa: CSASPQRSPGTEAFF
v_call: TRBV28; clone_size: NA; j_call: TRBJ2-1; d_call: TRBD1; cdr3_nt: TGTGCCAGCAGTTCGACAGGGTTGAATGAGCAGTTCTTC; cdr3_aa: CASSSTGLNEQFF
v_call: TRBV19; clone_size: NA; j_call: TRBJ2-3; d_call: NA; cdr3_nt: TGTGCCAGTAGTATAGAGGGGGCGAGAGATACGCAGTATTTT; cdr3_aa: CASSIEGARDTQYF
v_call: TRBV5-5; clone_size: once; j_call: TRBJ1-2; d_call: TRBD1; cdr3_nt: TGTGCCAGCAGCTTGAAACAGGGGGCGTATGGCTACACCTTC; cdr3_aa: CASSLKQGAYGYTF
v_call: TRBV7-6; clone_size: NA; j_call: TRBJ1-1; d_call: NA; cdr3_nt: TGTGCCAGCAGCGCTACAGTCACAGCGAACACTGAAGCTTTCTTT; cdr3_aa: CASSATVTANTEAFF
v_call: TRBV11-2; clone_size: NA; j_call: TRBJ1-2; d_call: TRBD1; cdr3_nt: TGTGCCAGCAGCCCACATTCTTTAATCGGGACAGGGGAATACTATGGCTACACCTTC; cdr3_aa: CASSPHSLIGTGEYYGYTF
v_call: TRBV10-3; clone_size: NA; j_call: TRBJ2-2; d_call: TRBD1; cdr3_nt: TGTGCCATTAATCGTGGCGACAGGGCATTGGGGGAGCTGTTTTTT; cdr3_aa: CAINRGDRALGELFF
v_call: TRBV3-1/TRBV3-2; clone_size: NA; j_call: TRBJ2-3; d_call: TRBD2; cdr3_nt: TGTGCCAGCAGCCAAGATAGTCTAGCGGGAGCGGATACGCAGTATTTT; cdr3_aa: CASSQDSLAGADTQYF
v_call: TRBV15; clone_size: NA; j_call: TRBJ2-4; d_call: TRBD1; cdr3_nt: TGTGCCACCAGCAGGGGACAGTCGCTAGCCAAAAACATTCAGTACTTC; cdr3_aa: CATSRGQSLAKNIQYF
v_call: TRBV7-2; clone_size: NA; j_call: TRBJ1-5; d_call: NA; cdr3_nt: TGTGCCAGCAGCTCAAGGGGGAATCAGCCCCAGCATTTT; cdr3_aa: CASSSRGNQPQHF
v_call: TRBV15; clone_size: NA; j_call: TRBJ2-1; d_call: NA; cdr3_nt: TGTGCCGTAAACCGCAGATCCTCCTACAATGAGCAGTTCTTC; cdr3_aa: CAVNRRSSYNEQFF
v_call: TRBV5-5; clone_size: NA; j_call: TRBJ2-7; d_call: TRBD1; cdr3_nt: TGTGCCAGCAGCCTAACAACTTTAGCTGGACAGGGATTCGAGCAGTACTTC; cdr3_aa: CASSLTTLAGQGFEQYF
v_call: TRBV19; clone_size: NA; j_call: TRBJ1-5; d_call: TRBD1; cdr3_nt: TGTGCCAGTAGTACAGGACAGGGGAGCAATCAGCCCCAGCATTTT; cdr3_aa: CASSTGQGSNQPQHF